Listed below are T cell receptor beta chains from one sample, sequenced in a study of shared clonotypes between healthy human individuals. Assay used: immunoSEQ multiplex PCR; TCRdb lists only in-frame clones, some missing. The profile covers around 650,000 clones, with approximately 96% appearing a single time and roughly 0.12% taken by the ten largest. The sample was naive CD8+ T cells sorted from blood. All receptors come from a woman younger than 45 in good health. Both conserved end residues are part of each CDR3. A D gene is named only where the DNA matches it firmly. Size tells how often a clone was seen (once, few, many) or the class of an expanded clone, and some rows leave it out.

size	D	V	J	DNA	CDR3
NA	TRBD1	TRBV19	TRBJ1-1	TGTGCCAGTAGTATACAGGGGGACACTGAAGCTTTCTTT	CASSIQGDTEAFF
NA	NA	TRBV19	TRBJ1-2	TGTGCCAGTAGTATTGAGGGCAGGCTTAACTATGGCTACACCTTC	CASSIEGRLNYGYTF
NA	NA	TRBV2	TRBJ2-7	TGTGCCAGCATGGCCCTCGGGCCCTACGAGCAGTACTTC	CASMALGPYEQYF
NA	NA	TRBV4-2	TRBJ2-7	TGTGCCAGCAGCCAAGATTTGGGGGCGCCAGAAACCTACGAGCAGTACTTC	CASSQDLGAPETYEQYF
NA	TRBD1	TRBV5-1	TRBJ2-3	TGCGCCAGCAGCGCCGGGACAGGGTATGGCACGCAGTATTTT	CASSAGTGYGTQYF
NA	NA	TRBV19	TRBJ2-7	TGTGCCAGTAGTGCGGGACAGATCTCCTACGAGCAGTACTTC	CASSAGQISYEQYF
NA	NA	TRBV15	TRBJ2-7	TGTGCCACCAGCAGAGATCGGAACAGCTACGAGCAGTACTTC	CATSRDRNSYEQYF
NA	TRBD1	TRBV5-6	TRBJ1-2	TGTGCCAGCAACTACAATACAGGGGGCGTTGGCTACACCTTC	CASNYNTGGVGYTF
NA	TRBD2	TRBV9	TRBJ2-1	TGTGCCAGCAGCGTATTCGGCGGGAGTGGGAATGAGCAGTTCTTC	CASSVFGGSGNEQFF
NA	TRBD2	TRBV27	TRBJ2-1	TGTGCCAGCAGTCTAGCGGGATCTTACAATGAGCAGTTCTTC	CASSLAGSYNEQFF
NA	NA	TRBV19	TRBJ2-1	TGTGCCAGTAGTATCGGTTGGAGCTCCTACAATGAGCAGTTCTTC	CASSIGWSSYNEQFF
NA	NA	TRBV9	TRBJ2-6	TGTGCCAGCAGCGCAGGGTCTTGGGGGGCCAACGTCCTGACTTTC	CASSAGSWGANVLTF
NA	TRBD1	TRBV4-1	TRBJ2-1	TGCGCCAGCAGCCAAGATATTGGGACAGTCAATGAGCAGTTCTTC	CASSQDIGTVNEQFF
NA	NA	TRBV23-1	TRBJ1-6	TGCGCCAGCAGTCAATCTGGGGGTCTCCACTTT	CASSQSGGLHF
once	NA	TRBV2	TRBJ1-3	TGTGCCAGCATCTTACTAAAAGACAACGGAAACACCATATATTTT	CASILLKDNGNTIYF
NA	NA	TRBV9	TRBJ2-3	TGTGCCAGCAGCTCCCCGGTGGGGATCGGAGATACGCAGTATTTT	CASSSPVGIGDTQYF
NA	TRBD1	TRBV2	TRBJ1-3	TGTGCCAGCAGAACGGGACAGTTGGATTCTGGAAACACCATATATTTT	CASRTGQLDSGNTIYF
NA	NA	TRBV2	TRBJ1-1	TGTGCCAGCAGTGATGAGAATATGAACACTGAAGCTTTCTTT	CASSDENMNTEAFF
once	NA	TRBV2	TRBJ1-1	TGTGCCAGCAGTGCGACAGAGAGGAGCACTGAAGCTTTCTTT	CASSATERSTEAFF
NA	NA	TRBV30	TRBJ1-2	TGTGCCTGGAGTGTACAAGGGGGCTATGGCTACACCTTC	CAWSVQGGYGYTF
NA	TRBD2	TRBV5-5	TRBJ2-1	TGTGCCAGCACAACCGGGACTAGCGGGAGGATGGCCTACAATGAGCAGTTCTTC	CASTTGTSGRMAYNEQFF
once	TRBD2	TRBV4-1	TRBJ2-1	TGCGCCAGCAGCCATAGCGGGAGAGGAATCCATGAGCAGTTCTTC	CASSHSGRGIHEQFF
NA	NA	TRBV6-1	TRBJ2-4	TGTGCCAGCACTGAAGCCCCCGACAGGTTTAAAAACATTCAGTACTTC	CASTEAPDRFKNIQYF
few	TRBD1	TRBV4-1	TRBJ2-7	TGCGCCAGCAGCCAGGACCGGGACAGGGTTTACTTC	CASSQDRDRVYF
NA	TRBD2	TRBV27	TRBJ2-1	TGTGCCAGCAGTTGGACTAGCGGGAGACACAATGAGCAGTTCTTC	CASSWTSGRHNEQFF
NA	TRBD2	TRBV5-1	TRBJ2-7	TGCGCCAGCAGCTTGCACCTAGCGGGGCCCTACGAGCAGTACTTC	CASSLHLAGPYEQYF
NA	NA	TRBV6-1	TRBJ1-4	TGTGCCAGCAGTGAAGCTAGAAGTTCCGACGAAAAACTGTTTTTT	CASSEARSSDEKLFF
NA	NA	TRBV19	TRBJ1-5	TGTGCCAGTAGTATAGTTCCAGCCCTGCTAAATAGCAATCAGCCCCAGCATTTT	CASSIVPALLNSNQPQHF
NA	TRBD2	TRBV28	TRBJ2-3	TGTGCCAGCAGCTATACTGGACTAGCGGGAGAAGATACGCAGTATTTT	CASSYTGLAGEDTQYF
NA	NA	TRBV13	TRBJ1-3	TGTGCCAGCGGAGACACGAGCTCTGGAAACACCATATATTTT	CASGDTSSGNTIYF
once	TRBD1	TRBV6-6	TRBJ1-5	TGTGCCAGCAGGCGGACAGGGGGCCGTCAGCCCCAGCATTTT	CASRRTGGRQPQHF
NA	TRBD1	TRBV19	TRBJ2-5	TGTGCCAGTAGTCCGACAGGGGGCTCGGGAGAGACCCAGTACTTC	CASSPTGGSGETQYF
NA	TRBD1	TRBV7-9	TRBJ2-2	TGTGCCAGCAGCTTCGTGGGACAGAGCACCGGGGAGCTGTTTTTT	CASSFVGQSTGELFF
NA	NA	TRBV7-9	TRBJ2-3	TGTGCCAGCAGCCCCCGCACGGGAGCGGCAGATACGCAGTATTTT	CASSPRTGAADTQYF
NA	NA	TRBV7-9	TRBJ1-1	TGTGCCAGCAGCTTAGTGGGCCGGACTGAAGCTTTCTTT	CASSLVGRTEAFF
NA	NA	TRBV6-5	TRBJ2-4	TGTGCCAGCAGTTTTGGAGGGGATAACATTCAGTACTTC	CASSFGGDNIQYF
NA	TRBD1	TRBV27	TRBJ1-5	TGTGCCAGCAGTGGCACAGGGGACAATCAGCCCCAGCATTTT	CASSGTGDNQPQHF